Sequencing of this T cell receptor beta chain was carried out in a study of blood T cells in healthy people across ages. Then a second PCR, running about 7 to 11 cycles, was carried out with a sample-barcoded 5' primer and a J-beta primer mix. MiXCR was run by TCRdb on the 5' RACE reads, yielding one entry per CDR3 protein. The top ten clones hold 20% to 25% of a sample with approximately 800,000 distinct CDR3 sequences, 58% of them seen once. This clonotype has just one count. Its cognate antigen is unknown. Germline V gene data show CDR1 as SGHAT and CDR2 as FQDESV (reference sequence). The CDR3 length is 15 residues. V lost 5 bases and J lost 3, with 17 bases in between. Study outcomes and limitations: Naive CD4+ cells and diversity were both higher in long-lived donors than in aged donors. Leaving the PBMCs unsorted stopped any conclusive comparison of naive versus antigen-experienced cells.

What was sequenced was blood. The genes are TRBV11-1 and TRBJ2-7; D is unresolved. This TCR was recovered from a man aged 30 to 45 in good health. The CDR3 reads CASSPGPNLGYEQYF. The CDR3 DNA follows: TGTGCCAGCAGCCCTGGACCGAACCTCGGCTACGAGCAGTACTTC.